The 30 T cell receptor beta chains listed next were all sequenced from one sample in a study of blood T cell repertoires in COVID-19. This table comes from immunoSEQ multiplex PCR, and its TCRdb copy is limited to in-frame clones, with some not included. The sample has approximately 160,000 clones, approximately 82% seen once; the top ten hold 13%. Sequencing was carried out using peripheral blood. The receptors shown here come from a man between 65 and 85 years old who had recovered from COVID-19.

The gene calls are TRBV5-6 and TRBJ1-6, with D maybe TRBD1 (5 bases). With 5 bases removed from V and 10 bases from J, the gap between germline ends came to 16 bases. CDR1 SGHDT and CDR2 YYEEEE come from the germline V gene. CDR3 length: 14 residues. CDR3 sequence reads: CASSLWGVGSPLHF. CDR3 in DNA: TGTGCCAGCAGTCTGTGGGGGGTAGGATCACCCCTCCACTTT.

The genes are TRBV3-1 (or the pseudogene TRBV3-2) and TRBJ2-2, with D tentatively TRBD1 (6 bases). Trimming stripped 0 bases from V and 10 bases from J, with 12 bases between. Germline V gene lookup returns CDR1 LGHDT and CDR2 YNNKEL (reference sequence). This CDR3 has 14 residues. The DNA of the CDR3 is TGTGCCAGCAGCCAAGATCCAGGGGCAATGGAGCTGTTTTTT. Translated: CASSQDPGAMELFF.

This clone came up a few times. The rearrangement uses TRBV7-8 and TRBJ1-5; 10 bases align to TRBD1. Per germline, CDR1 SGHVS and CDR2 FQNEAQ. CDR3 length: 16 residues. Trimming removed 2 bases from V and 6 bases from J; junction bases left unmatched: 7. In DNA form, the CDR3 reads TGTGCCAGCAGCTTACAGGACAGGGGGATAGGTCAGCCCCAGCATTTT. This sequence encodes CASSLQDRGIGQPQHF.

The V call is TRBV18, the J call TRBJ2-1; 11 bases are a match to TRBD2. With V trimmed by 3 bases and J by 9 bases, 7 bases remained unmatched. In germline, CDR1 is KGHSH, CDR2 LQKENI. The CDR3 runs to 15 residues. CDR3 residues: CASSPIAGGVSEQFF. In DNA, the CDR3 is TGTGCCAGCTCACCTATAGCGGGAGGGGTGTCTGAGCAGTTCTTC.

V is TRBV2 and J is TRBJ2-3, with D tentatively TRBD2 (5 bases). Trimming cost V 3 bases and J 1 base, with 11 bases left between them. This CDR3 comprises 15 residues. Germline CDR1 reads SNHLY; CDR2 reads FYNNEI. The CDR3 nucleotides read TGTGCCAGCAGTGACCGGGATGTCGGCACAGATACGCAGTATTTT. This translates into CASSDRDVGTDTQYF.

The CDR3 DNA is TGTGCCATCAGTGAGTCAATAGGGAGAGAGCAGCCCCAGCATTTT. Translating gives CAISESIGREQPQHF. The chain links TRBV10-3 to TRBJ1-5; no clear D gene. Germline lookup yields CDR1 ENHRY and CDR2 SYGVKD. V lost 0 bases, J lost 7 bases, and 13 bases lay in between. This CDR3 region has 15 residues.

The chain is built from TRBV28 and TRBJ1-3; D is unclear. V lost 4 bases and J lost 3, with 19 bases in between. The germline V gene has CDR1 MDHEN and CDR2 SYDVKM. This CDR3 region has 17 residues. This chain's CDR3 is CASSSITPGLGGNTIYF. In DNA form, the CDR3 reads TGTGCCAGCAGTTCTATAACCCCCGGGTTAGGTGGAAACACCATATATTTT.

V usage is TRBV10-3 and J usage is TRBJ1-2; D remains unclear. This CDR3 region has 17 residues. Germline V CDR1 and CDR2: ENHRY, SYGVKD. V was cut by 3 bases and J by 0 bases, with 17 bases left in between. The CDR3 loop reads CAISDVGAARTNYGYTF. Written as DNA, the CDR3 is TGTGCCATCAGTGATGTGGGAGCCGCTAGGACTAACTATGGCTACACCTTC.

The V and J genes are TRBV7-9 and TRBJ2-1; the match to TRBD2 covers 8 bases. The CDR3 runs 15 residues. J lost 4 bases, V lost 1 base, and 3 bases had no gene match. The germline CDR1 and CDR2 sequences are SEHNR and FQNEAQ (reference sequence). The CDR3 nucleotides read TGTGCCAGCAGCTTAGTTAGCGGGACATACAATGAGCAGTTCTTC. This codes for CASSLVSGTYNEQFF.

Here the CDR3 reads CASAAEVYNEQFF. CDR3 DNA: TGTGCCAGCGCTGCAGAAGTCTACAATGAGCAGTTCTTC. The chain joins TRBV6-5 to TRBJ2-1; D is uncertain. Germline CDR1 reads MNHEY; CDR2 reads SVGAGI. The CDR3 loop spans 13 amino acids. Deletions cut 8 bases from V and 3 bases from J, with 11 bases between.

The chain carries TRBV28 and TRBJ2-3; TRBD1 aligns across 7 bases. The CDR3 is 13 amino acids. The J segment lost 3 bases and the V segment lost 5 bases, leaving 2 bases of the junction unmatched. In germline, CDR1 is MDHEN, CDR2 SYDVKM. The CDR3, as DNA: TGTGCCAGCAGTAGGGACAGAACAGATACGCAGTATTTT. It encodes CASSRDRTDTQYF.

V and J are TRBV3-1 (or the pseudogene TRBV3-2) and TRBJ2-3, with 11 bases that match TRBD2. With V trimmed by 0 bases and J by 4 bases, 9 bases remained unmatched. The CDR3 totals 18 residues. Germline V gene data show CDR1 as LGHDT and CDR2 as YNNKEL (reference sequence). This CDR3 reads CASSQDPVLAGDADTQYF. The CDR3 DNA reads as TGTGCCAGCAGCCAAGATCCCGTACTAGCGGGAGATGCAGATACGCAGTATTTT.

The V call is TRBV6-5, the J call TRBJ2-5, with TRBD2 matching over 13 bases. Germline CDR1 reads MNHEY; CDR2 reads SVGAGI. CDR3 size: 15 residues. After removal of 5 bases from V and 5 bases from J, the junction contained 5 bases not matched to a gene. This CDR3 reads CASSPGLAGAETQYF. The CDR3 DNA follows: TGTGCCAGCAGTCCCGGACTAGCGGGAGCGGAGACCCAGTACTTC.

The chain combines TRBV18 with TRBJ1-4, with 8 bases fitting TRBD1. This CDR3 comprises 16 residues. Germline trimming cut 3 bases from V and 4 bases from J; bases unmatched to any gene: 7. Germline V gene data show CDR1 as KGHSH and CDR2 as LQKENI. The CDR3: CASSPEQGAGNEKLFF. In nucleotides, the CDR3 is TGTGCCAGCTCACCGGAGCAGGGGGCAGGTAATGAAAAACTGTTTTTT.

This clone was seen only a few times. The chain couples TRBV5-5 to TRBJ1-1, with 7 bases lining up with TRBD1. V lost 4 bases, J lost 3 bases, and 6 bases stayed unmatched. This CDR3 has 14 residues. Germline loops: CDR1 SGHKS, CDR2 YYEKEE (reference sequence). The CDR3 sequence: CASSIIQGYTEAFF. The CDR3 DNA is TGTGCCAGCAGCATAATACAGGGGTACACTGAAGCTTTCTTT.

This clone has a single count. The chain couples TRBV7-2 to TRBJ2-3, with D perhaps matching TRBD1 (5 bases). V was shortened by 6 bases and J by 3 bases, with 10 bases between the two germline ends. This CDR3 is 13 amino acids long. Germline V gene lookup returns CDR1 SGHTA and CDR2 FQGNSA. The CDR3 protein is CASRDAGTDTQYF. In nucleotides, the CDR3 is TGTGCCAGCAGGGATGCAGGGACAGATACGCAGTATTTT.

The chain combines TRBV11-2 with TRBJ1-2; 12 bases are shared with TRBD1. V shed 5 bases and J 3 bases; nucleotides not matched to a gene: 13. CDR3 length equals 18 residues. Germline values: CDR1 SGHAT, CDR2 FQNNGV. The CDR3 sequence is CASSPSRDRGRQDYGYTF. The CDR3 DNA follows: TGTGCCAGCAGCCCCTCCCGGGACAGGGGGCGCCAGGACTATGGCTACACCTTC.

This clone has only one observation. The chain combines TRBV5-1 with TRBJ2-1; 9 nucleotides line up with TRBD1. Germline loops: CDR1 SGHRS, CDR2 YFSETQ. The V gene end was trimmed by 0 bases and the J gene end by 7 bases; junction bases not matched to a gene: 5. The CDR3 runs to 15 residues. CDR3 protein: CASSLGGQGRNEQFF. The DNA for the CDR3 is TGCGCCAGCAGCTTGGGGGGACAGGGAAGGAATGAGCAGTTCTTC.

The chain is built from TRBV12-3 or TRBV12-4 and TRBJ1-1; D perhaps matches TRBD1 (5 bases). The CDR3 covers 12 residues. Between the trimmed V and J ends, which lost 6 bases and 6 bases, there was a span of 11 bases. CDR3 amino acids: CASSPGGAEAFF. For the CDR3, the DNA is TGTGCCAGCAGCCCGGGGGGTGCTGAAGCTTTCTTT.

V usage is TRBV6-5 and J usage is TRBJ1-2; D gene ambiguous. The CDR3 runs 14 residues. V shed 0 bases and J shed 5 bases, with 10 bases lying between them. Per the germline V gene, CDR1 is MNHEY and CDR2 is SVGAGI. CDR3 region: CASSYSGGVYGYTF. CDR3 sequence (DNA): TGTGCCAGCAGTTACTCGGGAGGAGTGTATGGCTACACCTTC.

The chain employs TRBV5-1 and TRBJ2-7; D might be TRBD2 (5 bases). The CDR3 covers 15 residues. Trimming took 1 base from V and 0 from J, leaving 11 bases between them. The germline V gene encodes CDR1 SGHRS and CDR2 YFSETQ. The CDR3: CASSLHSTSSYEQYF. The CDR3 nucleotides read TGCGCCAGCAGCTTGCACAGTACTAGCTCCTACGAGCAGTACTTC.

The chain carries TRBV7-2 and TRBJ2-2, with 7 bases matching TRBD1. The V segment lost 10 bases and the J segment 2 bases; nucleotides outside the gene matches: 4. From germline, CDR1 is SGHTA and CDR2 FQGNSA. The CDR3 length is 13 residues. CDR3 in DNA: TGTGCCACGACAGGGAGCAACACCGGGGAGCTGTTTTTT. Protein product: CATTGSNTGELFF.

CDR3 nucleotides: TGTGCCAGTAGTATAGCCCCAGGGGTGGCCGGGGAGCTGTTTTTT. It codes for CASSIAPGVAGELFF. The rearrangement uses TRBV19 and TRBJ2-2; maybe TRBD1 (6 bases). The germline CDR1 and CDR2 sequences are LNHDA and SQIVND (reference sequence). The CDR3 consists of 15 residues. The V gene lost 1 base and the J gene lost 6 bases, with 12 bases spanning the gap.

The chain uses TRBV21-1 and TRBJ2-1; the listed D gene, TRBD1, was not tested against the DNA. TRBV21-1 is recorded as a pseudogene. The CDR3 length is 17 residues. The DNA of the CDR3 is TGTGCCAGCAGCAAAGCGCTTTCCAGGGGGCCCTACAATGAGCAGTTCTTC. Translation: CASSKALSRGPYNEQFF.

This rearrangement joins TRBV19 to TRBJ2-4; a possible D gene is TRBD1 (6 bases). CDR1 is LNHDA, CDR2 SQIVND, per germline (reference sequence). CDR3 length equals 18 residues. V was shortened by 8 bases and J by 0 bases, with 23 bases between the two germline ends. CDR3 region: CASGVGVAGDVAKNIQYF. The CDR3 coding sequence is TGTGCCAGTGGAGTTGGAGTGGCAGGGGACGTAGCCAAAAACATTCAGTACTTC.

This chain links TRBV28 with TRBJ2-1, with TRBD2 matching 10 bases. Germline-derived CDR1 and CDR2 are MDHEN and SYDVKM. This CDR3 contains 14 residues. The J segment lost 8 bases and the V segment lost 8 bases, leaving 9 bases of the junction unmatched. Written as DNA, the CDR3 is TGTGCCAGCGTCGAGAGCGGGAGGGTCGATGAGCAGTTCTTC. Its translation is CASVESGRVDEQFF.

The rearrangement uses TRBV7-8 and TRBJ1-5; D not certain. V gave up 1 base and J gave up 5 bases, with 15 bases separating them. The CDR3 loop spans 16 amino acids. Germline V CDR1 and CDR2: SGHVS, FQNEAQ. DNA for the CDR3: TGTGCCAGCAGCTTAGGGTCGGTGGGCAGGTATCAGCCCCAGCATTTT. Amino acids: CASSLGSVGRYQPQHF.

In this sample, this clone turned up a few times. This chain uses TRBV29-1 with TRBJ1-2; D perhaps matches TRBD1 (6 bases). The CDR3 sequence is 16 residues long. Germline V gives CDR1 SQVTM, CDR2 ANQGSEA. The V end was cut by 1 base, the J end by 3 bases, with 18 bases between. CDR3 residues: CSVEVPRGGRDYGYTF. The CDR3, as DNA: TGCAGCGTTGAAGTCCCGAGGGGGGGTCGGGACTATGGCTACACCTTC.

A single count supports this clone. The chain recombines TRBV7-2 with TRBJ2-7; the D gene is possibly TRBD2 (7 bases). Germline assignment: CDR1 SGHTA and CDR2 FQGNSA. CDR3 length: 14 residues. With 4 bases removed from V and 6 bases from J, the gap between germline ends came to 16 bases. Here the CDR3 reads CASSSGRGDREQYF. In nucleotides, the CDR3 is TGTGCCAGCAGCTCGGGGAGGGGGGATCGCGAGCAGTACTTC.

V is TRBV7-2 and J is TRBJ2-2; D perhaps matches TRBD1 (6 bases). The germline V gene encodes CDR1 SGHTA and CDR2 FQGNSA. The CDR3 is made up of 15 amino acids. V lost 5 bases and J 4 bases, leaving 14 bases between the germline ends. CDR3 loop: CASSTFQGSTGELFF. For the CDR3, the DNA is TGTGCCAGCAGCACCTTCCAGGGGAGCACCGGGGAGCTGTTTTTT.